These 29 T cell receptor beta chains came from one sample sequenced in a study of blood T cells in healthy people across ages (dated by TCRdb to between 2014 and 2017). Receptor amplification or capture employed 5' RACE. The sequencing machine was an Illumina HiSeq 2500. A second PCR of about 6 to 11 cycles was run with a J-beta primer mix and a sample-barcoded 5' primer. In-frame beta chains were kept once TCRdb had trimmed the public reads at Q25 with fastp and called clones with MiXCR. Entries are consolidated by CDR3 protein sequence, retaining the most common genes and DNA. The sample table shows about a million distinct CDR3 sequences, and roughly 47% are seen once. About a fifth of the sample rests with the top ten. The sample was blood. These receptors originate from a woman in her sixties or seventies in good health.

The V and J genes are TRBV28 and TRBJ2-7; 10 bases align to TRBD2. After removal of 6 bases from V and 2 bases from J, the junction contained 13 bases not matched to a gene. Germline assignment: CDR1 MDHEN and CDR2 SYDVKM. CDR3 length: 17 residues. CDR3 sequence (DNA): TGTGCCAGCAGCCGGACTAGCGGAAGCATCCTAACCTACGAGCAGTACTTC. This translates into CASSRTSGSILTYEQYF. The full variable domain, rest sourced from reference TRBV28 and TRBJ2-7, is DVKVTQSSRYLVKRTGEKVFLECVQDMDHENMFWYRQDPGLGLRLIYFSYDVKMKEKGDIPEGYSVSREKKERFSLILESASTNQTSMYLCASSRTSGSILTYEQYFGPGTRLTVT.

The chain combines TRBV7-9 with TRBJ2-1, with D unresolved. The CDR3 has 20 amino acids. CDR1 is SEHNR, CDR2 FQNEAQ, per germline (reference sequence). The germline V and J ends were trimmed by 5 bases and 1 base, with 27 bases remaining between them. The DNA for the CDR3 is TGTGCCAGCAGCATAAGCCCCCTGGGCGGCAGGTACTCATCCTACAATGAGCAGTTCTTC. Amino acid sequence: CASSISPLGGRYSSYNEQFF.

This clonotype occurred a few times. Here the CDR3 reads CASSLGGQGIGGQFF. In DNA, the CDR3 is TGTGCCAGCAGCCTGGGTGGACAGGGTATAGGAGGGCAGTTCTTC. This rearrangement joins TRBV7-8 to TRBJ2-1; 8 bases align to TRBD1. From germline, CDR1 is SGHVS and CDR2 FQNEAQ. Germline trimming cut 5 bases from V and 12 bases from J; bases unmatched to any gene: 15. CDR3 size: 15 residues.

This clonotype showed up just a few times. The V gene is TRBV4-1, the J gene TRBJ2-4; tentative D call: TRBD1 (6 bases). This CDR3 spans 15 amino acids. CDR1 and CDR2 (germline): MGHRA, YSYEKL. V was shortened by 4 bases and J by 3 bases, with 13 bases between the two germline ends. CDR3 bases: TGCGCCAGCAGCCCAGTATGGACAGACAAAAACATTCAGTACTTC. Translated: CASSPVWTDKNIQYF.

The chain uses TRBV19 and TRBJ2-5, with unresolved D. V was clipped by 3 bases and J by 5 bases, with 10 bases between them. This CDR3 spans 13 amino acids. Per germline, CDR1 LNHDA and CDR2 SQIVND (reference sequence). CDR3 loop: CASSMAVEETQYF. The CDR3 region has the DNA TGTGCCAGTAGTATGGCGGTGGAGGAGACCCAGTACTTC.

This clonotype turned up a few times. The chain joins TRBV7-9 to TRBJ2-5, with D possibly called TRBD1 or TRBD2 (6 bases each). The tail of the sequence fits TRBJ2-7 better, so the J call may be wrong. Per the germline V gene, CDR1 is SEHNR and CDR2 is FQNEAQ (reference sequence). This CDR3 is 15 amino acids long. Here the CDR3 DNA reads TGTGCCAGCAGCCCCCCCGGGGGCAGCGCCTACGAGCAGTACTTC. As protein: CASSPPGGSAYEQYF.

V is TRBV29-1 and J is TRBJ2-3; D is possibly TRBD2 (6 bases). Germline values: CDR1 SQVTM, CDR2 ANQGSEA. This CDR3 comprises 15 residues. V was trimmed by 3 bases and J by 1 base, leaving 14 bases between them. CDR3 sequence (DNA): TGCAGCGTTGAGTCCCCCAGGGAGGGCACAGATACGCAGTATTTT. Translated: CSVESPREGTDTQYF.

The chain links TRBV15 to TRBJ2-1; 8 bases align to TRBD2. CDR1 is LNHNV and CDR2 is YYDKDF in the germline V gene (reference sequence). This CDR3 region has 16 residues. Trimming cost V 1 base and J 6 bases; bases outside gene matches: 8. CDR3 in amino acids: CATSRAPGLEPNEQFF. The CDR3 DNA is TGTGCCACCAGCAGAGCCCCGGGACTAGAGCCCAATGAGCAGTTCTTC.

This rearrangement joins TRBV6-2 or TRBV6-3 to TRBJ1-3; D ambiguous. The CDR3 totals 15 residues. V shed 0 bases and J shed 3 bases, with 9 bases lying between them. Germline V gene sequence: CDR1 MNHEY, CDR2 SVGEGT. The CDR3 sequence: CASSYSDRNGNTIYF. CDR3 DNA sequence: TGTGCCAGCAGTTACTCTGACCGCAATGGAAACACCATATATTTT.

This clonotype came up a few times. The chain combines TRBV15 with TRBJ2-5, with 7 bases identical to TRBD1. The J segment lost 4 bases and the V segment lost 1 base, leaving 3 bases of the junction unmatched. CDR1 LNHNV and CDR2 YYDKDF come from the germline V gene (reference sequence). The CDR3 runs 14 residues. CDR3 protein: CATSRVGGGETQYF. CDR3 bases: TGTGCCACCAGCAGAGTAGGGGGCGGAGAGACCCAGTACTTC.

By sample fraction, this clonotype is medium-sized. The chain uses TRBV24-1 and TRBJ2-6; D ambiguous. This CDR3 is built from 13 residues. Germline CDR1 reads KGHDR; CDR2 reads SFDVKD. V was cut by 12 bases and J by 0 bases, with 8 bases left in between. The CDR3 sequence is CAASHSGANVLTF. The CDR3 DNA is TGTGCCGCCTCCCACTCTGGGGCCAACGTCCTGACTTTC.

This clonotype turned up a few times. The CDR3 protein is CASSFQGADTDTQYF. The CDR3 region has the DNA TGCGCCAGCAGCTTCCAGGGGGCGGATACAGATACGCAGTATTTT. The V and J genes are TRBV5-1 and TRBJ2-3, with 8 bases aligning to TRBD1. The trim removed 2 bases at V and 3 bases at J, leaving 5 bases unmatched. This CDR3 spans 15 amino acids. Per the germline V gene, CDR1 is SGHRS and CDR2 is YFSETQ.

This clonotype has only a few counts. The rearrangement uses TRBV28 and TRBJ2-7, with 10 positions matching TRBD2. This CDR3 is built from 16 residues. J lost 6 bases, V lost 6 bases, and 14 bases had no gene match. The V gene's germline CDR1 is MDHEN and CDR2 SYDVKM. In nucleotides, the CDR3 is TGTGCCAGCAGCTCTCGCCGGCTAGCGGGGGCCCTCGAGCAGTACTTC. This gives the protein CASSSRRLAGALEQYF. Using reference TRBV28 and TRBJ2-7 for the parts outside the CDR3, the full variable domain is DVKVTQSSRYLVKRTGEKVFLECVQDMDHENMFWYRQDPGLGLRLIYFSYDVKMKEKGDIPEGYSVSREKKERFSLILESASTNQTSMYLCASSSRRLAGALEQYFGPGTRLTVT.

This clonotype was detected only a few times. The chain has TRBV4-3 and TRBJ1-1; D ambiguous. CDR1 LGHNA and CDR2 YSLEER come from the germline V gene. The CDR3 contains 14 residues. With 1 base removed from V and 1 base from J, the gap between germline ends came to 7 bases. CDR3 in amino acids: CASSQVGENTEAFF. Here the CDR3 DNA reads TGCGCCAGCAGCCAAGTAGGAGAGAACACTGAAGCTTTCTTT.

This clonotype appeared a few times. CDR3 protein: CASTNRMLARGEQYF. The CDR3 DNA sequence: TGTGCCAGCACCAACCGGATGCTTGCCCGGGGCGAGCAGTACTTC. This sequence joins TRBV6-6 and TRBJ2-7; D may be TRBD2 (5 bases). CDR3 size: 15 residues. Germline loops: CDR1 MNHNY, CDR2 SVGAGI (reference sequence). V was clipped by 7 bases and J by 6 bases, with 22 bases between them.

This clonotype was recorded a few times. In nucleotides, the CDR3 is TGTGCCAGCAGGGGCGGCGGCCTAGCCAAAAACATTCAGTACTTC. Encoded protein: CASRGGGLAKNIQYF. The chain couples TRBV6-1 to TRBJ2-4; D remains ambiguous. V lost 6 bases, J lost 0 bases, and 12 bases lay in between. Germline assignment: CDR1 MNHNS and CDR2 SASEGT. CDR3 length: 15 residues.

The chain links TRBV27 to TRBJ2-3; D tentatively fits TRBD1 or TRBD2 (6 bases each). CDR1 is MNHEY, CDR2 SMNVEV, per germline (reference sequence). This CDR3 is 18 amino acids long. Trimming shortened V by 7 bases and J by 0 bases, and 23 bases separated the two germline ends. The CDR3 DNA is TGTGCCAGCAAATCCCTAGGGGGGCAGTACTTTAGCACAGATACGCAGTATTTT. It yields the protein CASKSLGGQYFSTDTQYF.

A note on this clonotype: Germline and junction disagree at one end, which may indicate a read error. The V gene is TRBV7-3, the J gene TRBJ2-3, with 10 bases fitting TRBD2. Germline V gene lookup returns CDR1 SGHTA and CDR2 FQGTGA. There are 17 residues in the CDR3. DNA for the CDR3: TGCGCCAGCAGCTTCGGGCCGGTACTAGCGGGAACAGATACGCAGTATTTT. Protein: CASSFGPVLAGTDTQYF.

The chain is built from TRBV6-5 and TRBJ2-5; D is perhaps TRBD1 or TRBD2 (5 bases each). The CDR3 has 15 amino acids. With 6 bases removed from V and 1 base from J, the gap between germline ends came to 15 bases. Germline CDR1 MNHEY, CDR2 SVGAGI. Written as DNA, the CDR3 is TGTGCCAGCAGGACACAGCTAGGGACCCAAGAGACCCAGTACTTC. Its protein is CASRTQLGTQETQYF.

The sample holds one count of this clonotype. A read error may produce the germline difference seen at one junction end. V is TRBV29-1 and J is TRBJ1-1; perhaps TRBD1 as D (5 bases). The germline gives CDR1 SQVTM, CDR2 ANQGSEA. CDR3 length equals 15 residues. CDR3 sequence: CCVEGPGRPNTEAFF. The CDR3 coding sequence is TGCTGCGTTGAAGGCCCGGGACGTCCGAACACTGAAGCTTTCTTT.

V is TRBV11-2 and J is TRBJ2-7; D is uncertain. Germline loops: CDR1 SGHAT, CDR2 FQNNGV. Between the trimmed V and J ends, which lost 2 bases and 5 bases, there was a span of 13 bases. The CDR3 totals 14 residues. CDR3 DNA: TGTGCCAGCAGCTTAATAAGGGAATCCCACGAGCAGTACTTC. Amino acids: CASSLIRESHEQYF. The full variable domain, completed using reference TRBV11-2 and TRBJ2-7, is EAGVAQSPRYKIIEKRQSVAFWCNPISGHATLYWYQQILGQGPKLLIQFQNNGVVDDSQLPKDRFSAERLKGVDSTLKIQPAKLEDSAVYLCASSLIRESHEQYFGPGTRLTVT.

This clonotype came up a few times. The V gene is TRBV29-1, the J gene TRBJ1-2; D remains ambiguous. CDR3 length equals 11 residues. Deletions cut 2 bases from V and 5 bases from J, with 6 bases between. The V gene's germline CDR1 is SQVTM and CDR2 ANQGSEA. The CDR3 here is CSVEWGYGYTF. For the CDR3, the DNA is TGCAGCGTTGAATGGGGTTATGGCTACACCTTC.

This clonotype appeared a few times. This sequence joins TRBV4-2 and TRBJ2-3; D possibly corresponds to TRBD2 (5 bases). The V and J ends lost 11 bases and 5 bases respectively, with 14 bases between them. The CDR3 consists of 12 residues. Germline V CDR1 and CDR2: LGHNA, YNFKEQ. Here the CDR3 reads CAPRGSGDTQYF. CDR3 in DNA: TGTGCCCCCCGCGGAAGCGGAGATACGCAGTATTTT.

The count of this clonotype is one. This chain links TRBV6-5 with TRBJ2-3, with D possibly called TRBD1 or TRBD2 (5 bases each). The CDR3 is made up of 15 amino acids. Trimming pared 2 bases from V and 2 bases from J, leaving 11 bases between. Looked up from germline, CDR1 is MNHEY and CDR2 is SVGAGI. In DNA, the CDR3 is TGTGCCAGCAGTTACCACGGGACCCTCACAGATACGCAGTATTTT. Translation gives CASSYHGTLTDTQYF.

This clonotype occurred a few times. The gene calls are TRBV2 and TRBJ2-3, with TRBD1 as a possible D gene (5 bases). Trimming removed 7 bases from V and 6 bases from J, with 14 bases in between. This CDR3 is built from 13 residues. The V gene's germline CDR1 is SNHLY and CDR2 FYNNEI. CDR3 protein: CASKGNFVDTQYF. CDR3 nucleotides: TGTGCCAGCAAGGGGAATTTCGTCGATACGCAGTATTTT. Full variable domain (missing parts from reference TRBV2 and TRBJ2-3): EPEVTQTPSHQVTQMGQEVILRCVPISNHLYFYWYRQILGQKVEFLVSFYNNEISEKSEIFDDQFSVERPDGSNFTLKIRSTKLEDSAMYFCASKGNFVDTQYFGPGTRLTVL.

Regarding this clonotype: The junction does not match germline at one end; this may be a read error. The V and J genes are TRBV7-2 and TRBJ2-1; 8 nucleotides match TRBD1. The J call may be faulty, since TRBJ2-7 better matches the DNA end. The germline gives CDR1 SGHTA, CDR2 FQGNSA. The length of the CDR3 is 15 residues. CDR3 sequence: CASSRGQGASSEQYF. The CDR3 DNA is TGTGCCAGCAGCCGAGGACAGGGAGCCTCCTCCGAGCAGTACTTC.

This chain connects TRBV6-6 to TRBJ2-2; no firm D call. The CDR3 is 12 amino acids. Trimming removed 8 bases at V and 2 bases at J, with 6 bases between. Germline CDR1 MNHNY, CDR2 SVGAGI (reference sequence). CDR3 amino acids: CASPVNTGELFF. In DNA form, the CDR3 reads TGTGCCAGCCCGGTTAACACCGGGGAGCTGTTTTTT.

The chain couples TRBV4-2 to TRBJ2-2, with TRBD2 matching 7 bases. Trimming cost V 7 bases and J 5 bases; bases outside gene matches: 16. This CDR3 spans 17 amino acids. The germline V gene encodes CDR1 LGHNA and CDR2 YNFKEQ. The CDR3 loop is CASKPLFDGEGTGELFF. The CDR3 DNA is TGTGCCAGCAAACCCTTATTCGATGGGGAGGGGACCGGGGAGCTGTTTTTT.

This sequence joins TRBV11-2 and TRBJ2-7, with D unclear. The end of the DNA is better explained by TRBJ2-5, so the J call may be wrong. In germline, CDR1 is SGHAT, CDR2 FQNNGV. The CDR3 extends over 12 amino acids. The CDR3 is CASSWNLETQYF. The CDR3 DNA sequence: TGTGCCAGCAGCTGGAATTTAGAGACCCAGTACTTC.